The clone carrying this T cell receptor beta chain was seen a handful of times. Its target is unknown. Trimming took 4 bases from V and 0 from J; bases not matched to a gene: 4. The CDR3 loop spans 17 amino acids. Germline CDR1 reads SEHNR; CDR2 reads FQNEAQ (reference sequence). TCRB transcripts that were expressed got sequenced, as all of the isolated RNA had been reverse transcribed. The table came from immunoSEQ multiplex PCR; TCRdb's copy has only in-frame clones and leaves some out. The sample shows over 200,000 clones, about a tenth of them seen only once. Sorting of CD4+ naive, central memory, regulatory and stem cell-like memory cells was performed via CD45RO/CCR7/CD25/CD127/CD95/CD27. All of the sorted populations showed purity greater than 98%. This sample was taken from a study of beta chain features in type 1 diabetes. Study results and limitations: Healthy donors had naive, central memory and Treg TCRB repertoires that appeared less similar than those seen among patients. All four CD4+ subsets from Type 1 diabetes patients carried moderately but significantly shorter TCRB CDR3s. When VDJ junctions were examined, type 1 diabetes patients showed fewer insertions and more deletions.

The J gene is TRBJ1-6, the V gene TRBV7-9; 9 bases fit TRBD1. This receptor was obtained from a man younger than 40 with type 1 diabetes. Sequenced material: naive CD4+ T cells from blood. CDR3 in DNA: TGTGCCAGCAGCTCAGGACAGGGGAGCTCCTATAATTCACCCCTCCACTTT. Translating gives CASSSGQGSSYNSPLHF.